This TCR beta chain was identified during a study of cytomegalovirus exposure and HLA in healthy donors. Overall study context: An earlier analysis found 117 million unique TCR beta sequences from approximately 170 million T cells. Study outcomes and limitations: Likely technical artifact: a cluster of highly shared sequence variants.

With respect to this clone: Antigen: not known.

Germline V gene sequence: CDR1 WNHNN, CDR2 SYGVQD (reference sequence). This CDR3 is 14 amino acids long. With 1 base removed from V and 8 bases from J, the gap between germline ends came to 12 bases. Primers included in the PCR were 60 Vbeta and 13 Jbeta primers. Measured with immunoSEQ multiplex PCR; TCRdb has only the in-frame clones, and not every one. The sample lists 130,000 or so clones, roughly 85% seen once, with 1.5% in the top ten. The source of this sequence is a man aged 40-49 years in good health and CMV-seronegative. The V call is TRBV10-1, the J call TRBJ2-1; D is ambiguous. Sequenced material: PBMCs. The CDR3 sequence: CASSEYASGYEQFF. The CDR3 bases are TGCGCCAGCAGTGAGTACGCCTCCGGGTATGAGCAGTTCTTC.